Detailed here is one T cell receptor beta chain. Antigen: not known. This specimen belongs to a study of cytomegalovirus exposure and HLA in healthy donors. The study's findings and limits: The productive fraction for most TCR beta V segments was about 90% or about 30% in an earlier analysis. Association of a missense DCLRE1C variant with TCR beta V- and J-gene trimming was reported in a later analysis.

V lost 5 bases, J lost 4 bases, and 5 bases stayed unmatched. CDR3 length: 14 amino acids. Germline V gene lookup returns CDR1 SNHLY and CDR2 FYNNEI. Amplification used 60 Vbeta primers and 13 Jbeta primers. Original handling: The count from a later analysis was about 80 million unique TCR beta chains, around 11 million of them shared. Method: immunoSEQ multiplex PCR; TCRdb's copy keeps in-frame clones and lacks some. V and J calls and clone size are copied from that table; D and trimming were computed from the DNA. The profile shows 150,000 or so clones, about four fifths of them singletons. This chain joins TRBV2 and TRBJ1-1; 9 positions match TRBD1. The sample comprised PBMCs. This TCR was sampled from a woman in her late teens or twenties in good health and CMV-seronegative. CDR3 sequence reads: CASSNRGLSTEAFF. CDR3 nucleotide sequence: TGTGCCAGCAGTAACAGGGGGCTAAGCACTGAAGCTTTCTTT.